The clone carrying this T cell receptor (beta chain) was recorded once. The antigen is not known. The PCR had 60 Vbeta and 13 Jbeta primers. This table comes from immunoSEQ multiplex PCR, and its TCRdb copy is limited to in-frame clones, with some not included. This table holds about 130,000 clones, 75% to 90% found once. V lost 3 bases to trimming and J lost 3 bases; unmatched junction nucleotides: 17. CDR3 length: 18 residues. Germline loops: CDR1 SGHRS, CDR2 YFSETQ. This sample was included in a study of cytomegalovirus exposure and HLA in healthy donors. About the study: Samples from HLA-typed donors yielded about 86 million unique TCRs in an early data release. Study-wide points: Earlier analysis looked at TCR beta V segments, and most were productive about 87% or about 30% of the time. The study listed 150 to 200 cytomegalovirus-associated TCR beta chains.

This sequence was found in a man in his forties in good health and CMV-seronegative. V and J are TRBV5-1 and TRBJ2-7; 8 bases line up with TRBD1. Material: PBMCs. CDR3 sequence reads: CASSSNPPTRTGNYEQYF. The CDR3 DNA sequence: TGCGCCAGCAGCTCAAACCCTCCAACCAGGACAGGGAACTACGAGCAGTACTTC.